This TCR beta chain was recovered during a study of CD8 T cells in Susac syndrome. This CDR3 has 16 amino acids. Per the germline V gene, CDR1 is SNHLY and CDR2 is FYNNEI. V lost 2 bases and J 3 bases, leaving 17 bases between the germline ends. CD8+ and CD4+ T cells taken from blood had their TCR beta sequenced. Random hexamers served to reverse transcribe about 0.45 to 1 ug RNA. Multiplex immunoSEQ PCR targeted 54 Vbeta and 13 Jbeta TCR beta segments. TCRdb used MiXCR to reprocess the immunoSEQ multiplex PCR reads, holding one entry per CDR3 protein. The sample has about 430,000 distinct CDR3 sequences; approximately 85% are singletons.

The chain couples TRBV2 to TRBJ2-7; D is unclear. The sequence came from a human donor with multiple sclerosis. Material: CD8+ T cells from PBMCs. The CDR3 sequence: CASSETPARSDYEQYF. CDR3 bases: TGTGCCAGCAGTGAAACCCCAGCACGGAGTGACTACGAGCAGTACTTC.